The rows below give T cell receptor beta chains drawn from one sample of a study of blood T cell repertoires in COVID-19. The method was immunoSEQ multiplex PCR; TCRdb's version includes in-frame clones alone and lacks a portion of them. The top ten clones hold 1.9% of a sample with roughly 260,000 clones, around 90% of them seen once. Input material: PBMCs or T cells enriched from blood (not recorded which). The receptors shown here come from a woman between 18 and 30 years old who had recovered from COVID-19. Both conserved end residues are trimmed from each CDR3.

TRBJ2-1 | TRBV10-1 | ASSETWGPAGNEQF
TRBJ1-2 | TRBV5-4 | ASSPGTGKSGYT
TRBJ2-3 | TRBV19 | ASSILAGGWDTQY
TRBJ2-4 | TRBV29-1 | SVQGRGNIQY
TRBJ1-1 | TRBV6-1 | ASSEKTGTKAF
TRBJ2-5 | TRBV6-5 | ASSYGTARETQY
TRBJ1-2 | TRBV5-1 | ASSLGPRTGGDGYT
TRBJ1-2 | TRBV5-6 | ASSLVRQAPLRARYT
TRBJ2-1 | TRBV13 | ASSSRYLAGLNEQF
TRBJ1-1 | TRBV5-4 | ASSSTGQGLYTEAF
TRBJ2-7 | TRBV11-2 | ASSPKGVPYEQY
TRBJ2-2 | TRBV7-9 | ASSFSTGNTGELF
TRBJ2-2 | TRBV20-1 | SASSPGGSPNTGELF
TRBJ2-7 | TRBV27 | ASSLRGQGRSEQY
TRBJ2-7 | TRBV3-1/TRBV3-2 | ASSQDVSGRYEQY
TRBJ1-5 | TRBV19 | ASTSGGSSNQPQH
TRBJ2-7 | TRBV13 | ASSSRRGTSGRSGEQY
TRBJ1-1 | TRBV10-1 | ASSERQGAIRGAF
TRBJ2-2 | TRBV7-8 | ASSHSTGVSGELF
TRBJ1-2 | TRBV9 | ASSEDRGLDYGYT
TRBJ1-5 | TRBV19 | ASSINNYRGQPQH
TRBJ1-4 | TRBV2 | ASSVGGGPNEKLF
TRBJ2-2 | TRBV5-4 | ASVSDTPTGELF